This entry describes one TCR beta chain. The target antigen is unknown. Using immunoSEQ multiplex PCR, the repertoire was profiled, and TCRdb retains in-frame clones only, with some absent. The sample includes under 75,000 clones, almost 95% of them seen just once. The sample is drawn from a study of cytomegalovirus exposure and HLA in healthy donors. Study findings and constraints: Reports described diagnosis of cytomegalovirus status by the classifier as highly specific and sensitive. Researchers counted some 150 TCR beta chains as cytomegalovirus-associated. The CMV antigen specificity of a few CMV-associated chains was confirmed through in vitro analysis.

V lost 3 bases and J 3 bases, leaving 11 bases between the germline ends. The CDR3 sequence is 14 residues long. Germline V gene data show CDR1 as MNHEY and CDR2 as SMNVEV (reference sequence). Specimen: PBMCs. The clonotype comes from a man aged 18 to 29 in good health and CMV-seropositive. V gene TRBV27 combines with J gene TRBJ1-1; maybe TRBD1 (5 bases). The CDR3: CASSFRGEHTEAFF. The CDR3 DNA reads as TGTGCCAGCAGTTTCCGGGGGGAGCACACTGAAGCTTTCTTT.